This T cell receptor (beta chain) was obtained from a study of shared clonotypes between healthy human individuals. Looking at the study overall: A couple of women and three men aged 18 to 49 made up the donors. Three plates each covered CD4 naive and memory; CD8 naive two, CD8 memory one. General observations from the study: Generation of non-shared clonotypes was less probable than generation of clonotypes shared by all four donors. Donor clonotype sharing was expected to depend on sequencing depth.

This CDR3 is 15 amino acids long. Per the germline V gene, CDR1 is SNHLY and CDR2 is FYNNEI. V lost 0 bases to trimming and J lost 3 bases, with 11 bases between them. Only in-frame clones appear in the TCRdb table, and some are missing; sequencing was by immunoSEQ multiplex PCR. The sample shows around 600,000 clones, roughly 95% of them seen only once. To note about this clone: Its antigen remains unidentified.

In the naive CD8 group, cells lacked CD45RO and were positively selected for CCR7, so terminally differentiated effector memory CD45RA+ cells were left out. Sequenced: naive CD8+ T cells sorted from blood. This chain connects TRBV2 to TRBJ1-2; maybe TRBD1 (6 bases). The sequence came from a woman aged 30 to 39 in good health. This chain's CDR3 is CASSEARGGHYGYTF. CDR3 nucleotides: TGTGCCAGCAGTGAAGCGCGGGGGGGGCACTATGGCTACACCTTC. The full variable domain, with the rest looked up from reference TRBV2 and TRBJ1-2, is EPEVTQTPSHQVTQMGQEVILRCVPISNHLYFYWYRQILGQKVEFLVSFYNNEISEKSEIFDDQFSVERPDGSNFTLKIRSTKLEDSAMYFCASSEARGGHYGYTFGSGTRLTVV.